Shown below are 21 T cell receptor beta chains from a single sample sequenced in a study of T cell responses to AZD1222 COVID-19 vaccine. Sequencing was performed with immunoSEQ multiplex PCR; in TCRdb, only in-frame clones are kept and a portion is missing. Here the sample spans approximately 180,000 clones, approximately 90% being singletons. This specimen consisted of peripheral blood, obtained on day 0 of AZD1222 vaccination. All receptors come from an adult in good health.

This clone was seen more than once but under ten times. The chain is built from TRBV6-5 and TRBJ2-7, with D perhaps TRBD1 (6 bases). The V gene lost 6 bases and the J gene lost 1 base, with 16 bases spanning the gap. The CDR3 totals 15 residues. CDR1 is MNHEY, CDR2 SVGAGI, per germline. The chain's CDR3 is CASSPQGLTSYEQYF. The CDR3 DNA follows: TGTGCCAGCAGCCCCCAGGGGTTGACTTCCTACGAGCAGTACTTC.

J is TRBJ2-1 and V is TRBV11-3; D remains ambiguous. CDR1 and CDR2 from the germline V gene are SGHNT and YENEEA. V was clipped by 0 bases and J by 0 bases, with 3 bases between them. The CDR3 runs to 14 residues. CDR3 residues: CASSLESSYNEQFF. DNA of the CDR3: TGTGCCAGCAGCTTAGAGTCCTCCTACAATGAGCAGTTCTTC. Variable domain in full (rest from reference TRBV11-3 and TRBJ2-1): EAGVVQSPRYKIIEKKQPVAFWCNPISGHNTLYWYLQNLGQGPELLIRYENEEAVDDSQLPKDRFSAERLKGVDSTLKIQPAELGDSAVYLCASSLESSYNEQFFGPGTRLTVL.

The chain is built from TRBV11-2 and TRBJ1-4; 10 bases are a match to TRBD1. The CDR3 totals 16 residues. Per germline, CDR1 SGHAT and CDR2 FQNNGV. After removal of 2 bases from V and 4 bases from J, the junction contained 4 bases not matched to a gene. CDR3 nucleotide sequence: TGTGCCAGCAGCTTATGGGGACAGGGGCTTAATGAAAAACTGTTTTTT. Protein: CASSLWGQGLNEKLFF.

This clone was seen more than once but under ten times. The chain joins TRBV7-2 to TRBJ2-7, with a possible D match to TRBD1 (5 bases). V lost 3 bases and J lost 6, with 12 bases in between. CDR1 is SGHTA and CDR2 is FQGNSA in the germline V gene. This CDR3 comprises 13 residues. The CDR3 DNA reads TGTGCCAGCAGCTTCTACAGGATAGGCGAGCAGTACTTC. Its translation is CASSFYRIGEQYF.

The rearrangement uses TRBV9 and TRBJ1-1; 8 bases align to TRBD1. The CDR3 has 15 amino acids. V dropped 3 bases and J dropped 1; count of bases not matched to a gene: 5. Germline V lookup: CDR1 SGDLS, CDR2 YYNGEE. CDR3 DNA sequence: TGTGCCAGCAGCGGGACAGGGTCCCGGAACACTGAAGCTTTCTTT. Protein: CASSGTGSRNTEAFF.

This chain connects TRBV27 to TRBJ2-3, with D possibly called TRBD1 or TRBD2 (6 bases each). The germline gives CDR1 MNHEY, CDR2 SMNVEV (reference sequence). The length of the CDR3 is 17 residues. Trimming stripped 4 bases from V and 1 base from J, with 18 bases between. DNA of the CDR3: TGTGCCAGCAGTTGGCGTCCCGGGGGCGCGGGCACAGATACGCAGTATTTT. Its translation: CASSWRPGGAGTDTQYF.

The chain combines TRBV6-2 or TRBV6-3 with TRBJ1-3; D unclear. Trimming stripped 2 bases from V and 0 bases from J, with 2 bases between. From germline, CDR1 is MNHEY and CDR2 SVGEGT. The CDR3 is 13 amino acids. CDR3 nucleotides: TGTGCCAGCAGTTACGTCTCTGGAAACACCATATATTTT. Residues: CASSYVSGNTIYF.

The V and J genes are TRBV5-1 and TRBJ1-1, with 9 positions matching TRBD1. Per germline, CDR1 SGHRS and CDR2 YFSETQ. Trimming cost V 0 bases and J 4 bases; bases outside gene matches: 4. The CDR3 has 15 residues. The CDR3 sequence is CASSLGDRAFTEAFF. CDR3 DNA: TGCGCCAGCAGCTTGGGGGACAGGGCTTTCACTGAAGCTTTCTTT.

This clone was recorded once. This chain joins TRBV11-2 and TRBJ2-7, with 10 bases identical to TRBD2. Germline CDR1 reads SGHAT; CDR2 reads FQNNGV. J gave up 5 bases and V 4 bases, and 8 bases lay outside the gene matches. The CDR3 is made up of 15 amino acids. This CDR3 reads CASSSGVAGGDEQYF. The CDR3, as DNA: TGTGCCAGCAGCTCGGGGGTAGCGGGAGGTGACGAGCAGTACTTC. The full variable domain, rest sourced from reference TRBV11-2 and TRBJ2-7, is EAGVAQSPRYKIIEKRQSVAFWCNPISGHATLYWYQQILGQGPKLLIQFQNNGVVDDSQLPKDRFSAERLKGVDSTLKIQPAKLEDSAVYLCASSSGVAGGDEQYFGPGTRLTVT.

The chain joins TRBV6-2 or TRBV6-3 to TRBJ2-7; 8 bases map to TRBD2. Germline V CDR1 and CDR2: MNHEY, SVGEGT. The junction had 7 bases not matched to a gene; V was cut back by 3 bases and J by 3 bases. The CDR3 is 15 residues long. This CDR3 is CASSYAAGGFYEQYF. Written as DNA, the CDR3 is TGTGCCAGCAGTTATGCGGCGGGAGGATTCTACGAGCAGTACTTC.

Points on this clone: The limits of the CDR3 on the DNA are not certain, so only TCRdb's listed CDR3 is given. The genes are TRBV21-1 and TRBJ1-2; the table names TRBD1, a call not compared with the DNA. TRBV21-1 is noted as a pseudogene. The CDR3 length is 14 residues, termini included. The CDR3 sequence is CASSVGTGSYGYTF.

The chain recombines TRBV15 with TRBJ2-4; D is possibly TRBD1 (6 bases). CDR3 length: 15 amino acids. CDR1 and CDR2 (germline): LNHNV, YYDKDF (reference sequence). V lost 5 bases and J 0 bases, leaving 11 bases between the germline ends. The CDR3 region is CATSEGRGAKNIQYF. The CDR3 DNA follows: TGTGCCACCAGCGAGGGCAGGGGAGCCAAAAACATTCAGTACTTC.

The CDR3 sequence is CAWGIAPDTQYF. The CDR3 nucleotides read TGTGCCTGGGGAATAGCCCCAGATACGCAGTATTTT. This chain uses TRBV30 with TRBJ2-3; D gene uncertain. This CDR3 spans 12 amino acids. The V end was cut by 5 bases, the J end by 4 bases, with 10 bases between. Germline CDR1 and CDR2: GTSNPN and SVGIG (reference sequence).

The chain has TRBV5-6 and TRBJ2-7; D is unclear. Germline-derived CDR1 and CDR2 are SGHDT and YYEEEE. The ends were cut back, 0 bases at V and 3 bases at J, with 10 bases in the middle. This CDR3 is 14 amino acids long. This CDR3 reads CASSLEAEYYEQYF. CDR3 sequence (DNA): TGTGCCAGCAGCTTGGAGGCGGAATACTACGAGCAGTACTTC.

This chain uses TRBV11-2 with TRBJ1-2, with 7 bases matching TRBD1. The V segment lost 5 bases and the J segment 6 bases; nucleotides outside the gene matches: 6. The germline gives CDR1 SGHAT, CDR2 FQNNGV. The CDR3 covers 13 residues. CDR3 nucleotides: TGTGCCAGCAGCCTAGGACAGGATGATGGCTACACCTTC. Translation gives CASSLGQDDGYTF.

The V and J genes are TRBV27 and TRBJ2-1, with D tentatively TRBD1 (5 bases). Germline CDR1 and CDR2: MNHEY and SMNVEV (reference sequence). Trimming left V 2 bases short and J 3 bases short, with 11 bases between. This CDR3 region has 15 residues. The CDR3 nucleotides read TGTGCCAGCAGTTTACCAGGCCAGGGCTACAATGAGCAGTTCTTC. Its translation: CASSLPGQGYNEQFF.

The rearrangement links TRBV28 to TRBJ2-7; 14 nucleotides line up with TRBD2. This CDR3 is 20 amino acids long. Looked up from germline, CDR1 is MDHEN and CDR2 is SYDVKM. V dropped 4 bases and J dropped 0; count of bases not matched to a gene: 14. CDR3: CASSSIYGTSGGPSSYEQYF. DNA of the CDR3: TGTGCCAGCAGTTCCATATACGGGACTAGCGGGGGACCGAGCTCCTACGAGCAGTACTTC.

The CDR3 DNA reads TGTGCCAGCAGCCAAGAAGGGTCCGCATCTATGCAGGTTGGGCGCCAAACGGATTACGAGCAGTACTTC. This gives the protein CASSQEGSASMQVGRQTDYEQYF. The chain joins TRBV14 to TRBJ2-7, with D unresolved. V was clipped by 0 bases and J by 4 bases, with 37 bases between them. Germline CDR1 SGHDN, CDR2 FVKESK. This CDR3 is 23 amino acids long.

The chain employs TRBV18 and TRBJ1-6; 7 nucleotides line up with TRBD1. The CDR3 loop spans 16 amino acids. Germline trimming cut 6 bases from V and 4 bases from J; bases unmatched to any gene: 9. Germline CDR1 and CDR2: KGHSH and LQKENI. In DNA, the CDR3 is TGTGCCAGCTCCCCAGGGGGGGGAGCTTATAATTCACCCCTCCACTTT. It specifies CASSPGGGAYNSPLHF.

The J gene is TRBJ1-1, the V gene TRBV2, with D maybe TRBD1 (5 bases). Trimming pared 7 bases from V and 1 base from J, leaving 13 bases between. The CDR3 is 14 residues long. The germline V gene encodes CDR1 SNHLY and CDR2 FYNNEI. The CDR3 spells CASIPRQSNTEAFF. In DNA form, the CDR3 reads TGTGCCAGCATCCCCAGACAGTCGAACACTGAAGCTTTCTTT.

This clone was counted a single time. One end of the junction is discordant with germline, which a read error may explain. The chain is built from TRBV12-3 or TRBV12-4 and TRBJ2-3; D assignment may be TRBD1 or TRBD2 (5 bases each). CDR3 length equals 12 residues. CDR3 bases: TGTGCCGGCAGAGGGGTATCAGATACGCAGTATTTT. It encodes CAGRGVSDTQYF.